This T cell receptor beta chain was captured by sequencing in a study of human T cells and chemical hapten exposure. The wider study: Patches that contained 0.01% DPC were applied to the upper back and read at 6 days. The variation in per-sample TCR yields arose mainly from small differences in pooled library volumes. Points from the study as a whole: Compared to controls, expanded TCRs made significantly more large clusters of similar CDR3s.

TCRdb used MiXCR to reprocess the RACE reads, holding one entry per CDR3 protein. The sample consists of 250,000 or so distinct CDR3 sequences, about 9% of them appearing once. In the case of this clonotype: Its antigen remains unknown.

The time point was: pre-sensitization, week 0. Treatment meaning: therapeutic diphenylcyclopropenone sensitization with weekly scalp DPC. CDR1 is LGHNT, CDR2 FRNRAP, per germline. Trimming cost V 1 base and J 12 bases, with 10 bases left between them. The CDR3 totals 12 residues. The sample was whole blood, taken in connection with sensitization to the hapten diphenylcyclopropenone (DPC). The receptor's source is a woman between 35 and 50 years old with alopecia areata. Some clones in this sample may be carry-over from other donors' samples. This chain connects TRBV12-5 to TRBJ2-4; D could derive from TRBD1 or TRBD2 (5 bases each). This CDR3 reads CASGLDLGPQYF. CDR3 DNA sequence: TGTGCTAGTGGTTTGGACCTGGGACCTCAGTACTTC. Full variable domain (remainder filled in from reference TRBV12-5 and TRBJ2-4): DARVTQTPRHKVTEMGQEVTMRCQPILGHNTVFWYRQTMMQGLELLAYFRNRAPLDDSGMPKDRFSAEMPDATLATLKIQPSEPRDSAVYFCASGLDLGPQYFGAGTRLSVL.